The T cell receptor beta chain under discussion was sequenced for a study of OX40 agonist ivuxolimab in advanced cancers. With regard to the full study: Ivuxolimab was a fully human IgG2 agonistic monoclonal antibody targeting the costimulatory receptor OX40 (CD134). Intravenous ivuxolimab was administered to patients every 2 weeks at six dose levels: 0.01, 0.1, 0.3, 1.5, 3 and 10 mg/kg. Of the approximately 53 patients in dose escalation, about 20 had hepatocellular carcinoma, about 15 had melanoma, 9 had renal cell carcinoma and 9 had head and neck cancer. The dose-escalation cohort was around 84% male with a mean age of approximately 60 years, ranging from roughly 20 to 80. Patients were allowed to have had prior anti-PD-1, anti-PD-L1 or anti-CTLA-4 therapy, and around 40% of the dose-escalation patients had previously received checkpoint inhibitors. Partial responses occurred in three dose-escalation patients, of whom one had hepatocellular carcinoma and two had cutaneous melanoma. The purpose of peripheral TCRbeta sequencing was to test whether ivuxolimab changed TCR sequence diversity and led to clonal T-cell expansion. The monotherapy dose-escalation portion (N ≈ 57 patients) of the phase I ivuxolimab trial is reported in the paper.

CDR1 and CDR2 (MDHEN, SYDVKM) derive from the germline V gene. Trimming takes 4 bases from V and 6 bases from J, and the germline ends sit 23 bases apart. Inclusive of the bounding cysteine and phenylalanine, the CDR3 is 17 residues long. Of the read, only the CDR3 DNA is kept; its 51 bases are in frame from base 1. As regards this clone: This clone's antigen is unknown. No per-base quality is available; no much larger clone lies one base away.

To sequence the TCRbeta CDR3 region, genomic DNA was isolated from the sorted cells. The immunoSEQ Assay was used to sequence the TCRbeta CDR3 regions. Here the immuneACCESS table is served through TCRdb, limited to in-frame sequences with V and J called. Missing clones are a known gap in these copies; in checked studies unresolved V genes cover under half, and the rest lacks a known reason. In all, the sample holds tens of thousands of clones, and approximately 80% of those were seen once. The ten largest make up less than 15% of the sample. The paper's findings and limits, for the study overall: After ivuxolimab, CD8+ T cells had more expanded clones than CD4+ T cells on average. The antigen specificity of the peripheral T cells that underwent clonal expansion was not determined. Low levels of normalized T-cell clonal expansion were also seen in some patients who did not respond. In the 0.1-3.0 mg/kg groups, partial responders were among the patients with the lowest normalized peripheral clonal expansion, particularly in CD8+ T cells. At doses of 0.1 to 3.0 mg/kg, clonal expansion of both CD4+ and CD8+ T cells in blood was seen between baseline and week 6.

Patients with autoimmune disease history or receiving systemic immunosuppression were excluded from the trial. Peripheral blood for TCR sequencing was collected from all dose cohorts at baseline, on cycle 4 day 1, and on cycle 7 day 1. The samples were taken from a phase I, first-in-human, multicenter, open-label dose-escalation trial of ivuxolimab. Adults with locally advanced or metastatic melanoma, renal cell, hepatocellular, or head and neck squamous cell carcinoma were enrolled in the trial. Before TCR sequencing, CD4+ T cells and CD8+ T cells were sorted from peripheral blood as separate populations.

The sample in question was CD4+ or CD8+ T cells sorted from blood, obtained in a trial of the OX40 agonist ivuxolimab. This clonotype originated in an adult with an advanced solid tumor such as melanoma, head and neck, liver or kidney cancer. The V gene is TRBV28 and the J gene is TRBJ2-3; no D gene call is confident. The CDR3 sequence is CASSSEESGAPADTQYF. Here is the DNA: TGTGCCAGCAGTTCGGAAGAATCAGGTGCACCCGCCGATACGCAGTATTTT. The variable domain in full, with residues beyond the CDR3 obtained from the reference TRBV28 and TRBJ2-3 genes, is DVKVTQSSRYLVKRTGEKVFLECVQDMDHENMFWYRQDPGLGLRLIYFSYDVKMKEKGDIPEGYSVSREKKERFSLILESASTNQTSMYLCASSSEESGAPADTQYFGPGTRLTVL.